Listed here are 23 T cell receptor beta chains from one sample, sequenced in a study of shared clonotypes between healthy human individuals. CD45RO-negative, CCR7-selected cells formed the naive CD8 fraction, which excluded terminally differentiated effector memory CD45RA+ cells. Repertoires were generated with immunoSEQ multiplex PCR, while TCRdb's copy carries only in-frame clones and drops some. The data show millions of clones, about 95% seen once. The sequencing input was naive CD8+ T cells sorted from blood. The receptors stem from a man aged 18 to 29 in good health.

This clone appeared a single time. The CDR3 sequence: CASSQGQGTADTQYF. The CDR3 bases are TGCGCCAGCAGCCAAGGTCAGGGGACAGCAGATACGCAGTATTTT. The chain joins TRBV4-1 to TRBJ2-3; TRBD1 aligns across 7 bases. CDR3 length: 15 residues. Germline V gene lookup returns CDR1 MGHRA and CDR2 YSYEKL. Losses at the gene ends were 1 base for V and 4 bases for J; bases not matched to a gene: 5.

The chain combines TRBV29-1 with TRBJ1-2; D may be TRBD1 (5 bases). The germline V gene has CDR1 SQVTM and CDR2 ANQGSEA. This CDR3 region has 13 residues. Trimming took off 7 bases at V and 3 bases at J, with 15 bases between the two ends. This chain's CDR3 is CSGREQGDYGYTF. The CDR3 coding sequence is TGCAGCGGCCGGGAGCAAGGGGACTATGGCTACACCTTC.

The genes are TRBV5-5 and TRBJ1-1, with D hard to call. The germline V gene has CDR1 SGHKS and CDR2 YYEKEE (reference sequence). The V end lost 3 bases, the J end lost 6 bases, and 9 bases lay between the germline ends. The CDR3 consists of 12 residues. Here the CDR3 reads CASSWGGSEAFF. DNA for the CDR3: TGTGCCAGCAGCTGGGGTGGCTCTGAAGCTTTCTTT.

The J gene is TRBJ1-1, the V gene TRBV23-1; D gene ambiguous. TRBV23-1 is an ORF, and what it does is uncertain. The V and J ends lost 8 bases and 10 bases respectively, with 17 bases between them. This CDR3 comprises 12 residues. CDR3 bases: TGCGCCAGCGGGCAGGTTTCGGCCGCAGCTTTCTTT. Its protein product is CASGQVSAAAFF.

The rearrangement uses TRBV15 and TRBJ2-7, with D unclear. V lost 0 bases to trimming and J lost 5 bases, with 17 bases between them. CDR1 is LNHNV, CDR2 YYDKDF, per germline (reference sequence). The CDR3 is made up of 16 amino acids. The CDR3 sequence: CATSRDGRGASDEQYF. In DNA, the CDR3 is TGTGCCACCAGCAGAGATGGGCGTGGAGCCTCTGACGAGCAGTACTTC.

This clone was picked up one time. The chain employs TRBV4-3 and TRBJ2-1, with TRBD2 identical over 8 bases. In germline, CDR1 is LGHNA, CDR2 YSLEER. Trimming removed 0 bases from V and 8 bases from J; junction bases left unmatched: 3. The length of the CDR3 is 14 residues. CDR3 in amino acids: CASSQEAGVDEQFF. The CDR3 coding sequence is TGCGCCAGCAGCCAAGAAGCGGGGGTGGATGAGCAGTTCTTC.

The chain combines TRBV11-2 with TRBJ2-7; D tentatively fits TRBD1 or TRBD2 (5 bases each). Trimming shortened V by 6 bases and J by 2 bases, and 17 bases separated the two germline ends. Looked up from germline, CDR1 is SGHAT and CDR2 is FQNNGV. The CDR3 is 15 amino acids. CDR3 sequence (DNA): TGTGCCAGCAGTTATTGGGACGGGAACACCTACGAGCAGTACTTC. It yields the protein CASSYWDGNTYEQYF.

The genes are TRBV9 and TRBJ2-7; D remains unclear. The CDR3 spans 15 residues. Trimming stripped 2 bases from V and 2 bases from J, with 14 bases between. The germline CDR1 and CDR2 sequences are SGDLS and YYNGEE. The CDR3 protein is CASSVSPGATYEQYF. The DNA of the CDR3 is TGTGCCAGCAGCGTTAGTCCAGGCGCCACCTACGAGCAGTACTTC.

This chain connects TRBV11-1 to TRBJ2-1; D is possibly TRBD2 (6 bases). In germline, CDR1 is SGHAT, CDR2 FQDESV (reference sequence). The CDR3 is made up of 14 amino acids. The germline V and J ends were trimmed by 9 bases and 2 bases, with 14 bases remaining between them. The CDR3 region has the DNA TGTGCCAGTGATGGGGGGTTCACCTACAATGAGCAGTTCTTC. Translating gives CASDGGFTYNEQFF.

This clone was found once. Other DNA sequences of this sample code for an identical CDR3. This chain connects TRBV7-9 to TRBJ2-7; no definite D call. V was clipped by 1 base and J by 0 bases, with 7 bases between them. CDR3 size: 14 residues. From germline, CDR1 is SEHNR and CDR2 FQNEAQ (reference sequence). The CDR3 nucleotides are TGTGCCAGCAGCTTAGGGGGTGCCTCCTACGAGCAGTACTTC. It is translated as CASSLGGASYEQYF.

This chain links TRBV5-8 with TRBJ1-1; D unclear. The CDR3 length is 14 residues. Germline loops: CDR1 SGHTS, CDR2 YDEGEE. Trimming stripped 1 base from V and 0 bases from J, with 7 bases between. CDR3 loop: CASSLKDLNTEAFF. CDR3 in DNA: TGTGCCAGCAGCTTGAAGGATCTGAACACTGAAGCTTTCTTT.

V and J are TRBV27 and TRBJ1-1, with D possibly being TRBD1 (5 bases). The CDR3 spans 17 residues. Trimming removed 5 bases from V and 1 base from J, with 20 bases in between. Germline V gene data show CDR1 as MNHEY and CDR2 as SMNVEV (reference sequence). The CDR3 nucleotides are TGTGCCAGCAGTCCACAGGCGGTAGAATCGGCGAACACTGAAGCTTTCTTT. Its protein product is CASSPQAVESANTEAFF.

As regards this clone: Additional DNA sequences in this sample encode the identical CDR3. The J gene is TRBJ2-1, the V gene TRBV5-4; TRBD2 matches 8 bases. Germline loops: CDR1 SGHNT, CDR2 YYREEE (reference sequence). The CDR3 is made up of 15 amino acids. Trimming took 0 bases from V and 2 from J; bases not matched to a gene: 1. CDR3 sequence reads: CASSLEAGAYNEQFF. In nucleotides, the CDR3 is TGTGCCAGCAGCTTGGAAGCGGGAGCCTACAATGAGCAGTTCTTC.

CDR3 sequence reads: CASSSRLYNEQFF. As DNA, the CDR3 is TGTGCCAGCAGCTCCAGACTATACAATGAGCAGTTCTTC. The genes are TRBV11-2 and TRBJ2-1, with D perhaps matching TRBD2 (5 bases). CDR1 and CDR2 (germline): SGHAT, FQNNGV. Trimming stripped 4 bases from V and 4 bases from J, with 8 bases between. The CDR3 spans 13 residues. The complete variable domain, with remaining parts taken from reference TRBV11-2 and TRBJ2-1, reads EAGVAQSPRYKIIEKRQSVAFWCNPISGHATLYWYQQILGQGPKLLIQFQNNGVVDDSQLPKDRFSAERLKGVDSTLKIQPAKLEDSAVYLCASSSRLYNEQFFGPGTRLTVL.

The genes are TRBV19 and TRBJ1-1; possible D gene TRBD1, 5 bases. Looked up from germline, CDR1 is LNHDA and CDR2 is SQIVND (reference sequence). CDR3 length: 11 amino acids. V was cut by 3 bases and J by 7 bases, with 6 bases left in between. CDR3 sequence (DNA): TGTGCCAGTAGTATTCAGGGTGAAGCTTTCTTT. Its protein product is CASSIQGEAFF.

The CDR3 coding sequence is TGTGCCAGCAGTTTATCGTCTCCGGTAGGGGAGACCCAGTACTTC. It codes for CASSLSSPVGETQYF. V and J are TRBV28 and TRBJ2-5; D gene uncertain. Per germline, CDR1 MDHEN and CDR2 SYDVKM. This CDR3 region has 15 residues. V was shortened by 1 base and J by 5 bases, with 14 bases between the two germline ends.

This clone came up once. This chain links TRBV5-6 with TRBJ1-4; a weak D match, TRBD1 (6 bases). The V end was cut by 4 bases, the J end by 5 bases, with 15 bases between. The CDR3 is 15 residues long. CDR1 SGHDT and CDR2 YYEEEE come from the germline V gene. Here the CDR3 DNA reads TGTGCCAGCAGCGGTGGACAGACCCCGAATGAAAAACTGTTTTTT. This translates into CASSGGQTPNEKLFF. Combining the CDR3 with reference TRBV5-6 and TRBJ1-4 gives the whole variable domain DAGVTQSPTHLIKTRGQQVTLRCSPKSGHDTVSWYQQALGQGPQFIFQYYEEEERQRGNFPDRFSGHQFPNYSSELNVNALLLGDSALYLCASSGGQTPNEKLFFGSGTQLSVL.

The chain joins TRBV14 to TRBJ1-1; D uncertain. The germline V gene encodes CDR1 SGHDN and CDR2 FVKESK. The CDR3 runs 13 residues. The V and J ends lost 4 bases and 2 bases respectively, with 8 bases between them. CDR3 loop: CASSPGFNTEAFF. CDR3 bases: TGTGCCAGCAGCCCGGGCTTCAACACTGAAGCTTTCTTT.

The rearrangement uses TRBV27 and TRBJ2-3; TRBD2 is a possible D gene (6 bases). Between the trimmed V and J ends, which lost 1 base and 0 bases, there was a span of 14 bases. There are 17 residues in the CDR3. Per the germline V gene, CDR1 is MNHEY and CDR2 is SMNVEV (reference sequence). The CDR3, as DNA: TGTGCCAGCAGTTTATTGTCGAGTGGGGGGAGCACAGATACGCAGTATTTT. This encodes CASSLLSSGGSTDTQYF.

For the CDR3, the DNA is TGTGCCAGCAGCTTGTTTAGTGGGGACCGGGAGCTGTTTTTT. Protein: CASSLFSGDRELFF. V gene TRBV11-2 combines with J gene TRBJ2-2; D is perhaps TRBD1 or TRBD2 (5 bases each). V was clipped by 3 bases and J by 9 bases, with 14 bases between them. The germline CDR1 and CDR2 sequences are SGHAT and FQNNGV. CDR3 length: 14 amino acids.

The chain combines TRBV6-5 with TRBJ2-1; D uncertain. The CDR3 totals 13 residues. Germline V gives CDR1 MNHEY, CDR2 SVGAGI. V was trimmed by 6 bases and J by 3 bases, leaving 9 bases between them. This CDR3 reads CASSPSSYNEQFF. The CDR3 DNA is TGTGCCAGCAGCCCGAGTAGCTACAATGAGCAGTTCTTC.

V is TRBV7-9 and J is TRBJ1-2, with 7 bases matching TRBD1. The CDR3 has 13 residues. CDR1 is SEHNR, CDR2 FQNEAQ, per germline (reference sequence). Unmatched junction bases numbered 5, after V lost 5 bases and J lost 5 bases. The CDR3 protein is CASSLQQGYGYTF. The CDR3 bases are TGTGCCAGCAGCCTCCAACAGGGGTATGGCTACACCTTC. Drawing the rest from reference TRBV7-9 and TRBJ1-2, the complete variable domain is DTGVSQNPRHKITKRGQNVTFRCDPISEHNRLYWYRQTLGQGPEFLTYFQNEAQLEKSRLLSDRFSAERPKGSFSTLEIQRTEQGDSAMYLCASSLQQGYGYTFGSGTRLTVV.

The chain combines TRBV27 with TRBJ2-3; D perhaps matches TRBD2 (7 bases). Germline CDR1 and CDR2: MNHEY and SMNVEV (reference sequence). The CDR3 is made up of 15 amino acids. The V end lost 1 base, the J end lost 5 bases, and 13 bases lay between the germline ends. The CDR3 region is CASSLYGGRGDTQYF. CDR3 nucleotides: TGTGCCAGCAGTTTATACGGGGGGCGCGGAGATACGCAGTATTTT.